Listed below are T cell receptor beta chains from one sample, sequenced in a study of blood T cell repertoires in COVID-19. The protocol was immunoSEQ multiplex PCR, while the TCRdb copy is restricted to in-frame clones and leaves out a portion. This table holds nearly 350,000 clones, 87% found once. The source material was peripheral blood. The receptors were sampled from a woman aged 45 to 65 with COVID-19, enrolled during active disease. The CDR3 runs from the conserved cysteine through the conserved F or W. A D gene is named only where the DNA matches it firmly. Not all rows give a size; the values are once, few, many and, for expanded clones, a class.

V	size	J	D	DNA	CDR3
TRBV7-7	once	TRBJ2-1	TRBD2	TGTGCTAGCAGCTTAGCCAGCGGGAGGTTCAATGAGCAGTTCTTC	CASSLASGRFNEQFF
TRBV3-1/TRBV3-2	NA	TRBJ2-7	TRBD2	TGTGCCAGCACCCGGGTTAGCGGGGTCTCCTACGAGCAGTACTTC	CASTRVSGVSYEQYF
TRBV9	NA	TRBJ1-4	NA	TGTGCCAGCAGCCCCCGAGGTGGGGTTGGAGGTGAAAAACTGTTTTTT	CASSPRGGVGGEKLFF
TRBV24-1	once	TRBJ2-3	NA	TGTGCCACCAGTGATTTGGGGGGGAGCACAGATACGCAGTATTTT	CATSDLGGSTDTQYF
TRBV7-9	NA	TRBJ1-2	TRBD1	TGTGCCAGCAGCTTAGATAACAGGGGTTACACCTTC	CASSLDNRGYTF
TRBV18	NA	TRBJ1-5	TRBD1	TGTGCCAGCTCGCACGCCGGGACAGGGACGTATAGCAATCAGCCCCAGCATTTT	CASSHAGTGTYSNQPQHF
TRBV7-2	NA	TRBJ2-5	TRBD2	TGTGCCAGCAGCTCCGCTCGGGGGGTTCGGGAGACCCAGTACTTC	CASSSARGVRETQYF
TRBV4-1	NA	TRBJ2-3	NA	TGCGCCAGCAGCCAAGGTATGGGCCCAGATACGCAGTATTTT	CASSQGMGPDTQYF
TRBV29-1	NA	TRBJ2-4	TRBD2	TGCAGCGTTGGTACGGGGACTAGCGGGGTGGCGGACATTCAGTACTTC	CSVGTGTSGVADIQYF
TRBV19	NA	TRBJ1-5	NA	TGTGCCAGTAGTATATCAGGTCTTCAGCCCCAGCATTTT	CASSISGLQPQHF
TRBV5-4	NA	TRBJ2-1	TRBD1	TGTGCCAGCAGCCGGACAGGGGGCCCGAATGAGCAGTTCTTC	CASSRTGGPNEQFF
TRBV19	NA	TRBJ2-1	TRBD2	TGTGCCAGTAGTTCCCCTGGACTAGCGGCGCACAATGAGCAGTTCTTC	CASSSPGLAAHNEQFF
TRBV30	NA	TRBJ2-1	NA	TGTGCCTGGACCACCGGACAGAGCTCCTACAATGAGCAGTTCTTC	CAWTTGQSSYNEQFF
TRBV5-6	NA	TRBJ2-7	TRBD2	TGTGCCAGCAGCTTGTACAGACTAGCGGGACTTCAGTACTTC	CASSLYRLAGLQYF
TRBV29-1	NA	TRBJ2-1	NA	TGCAGCGCCAAGGGCCAGGGGCGCCCAGATACCTCCTACAATGAGCAGTTCTTC	CSAKGQGRPDTSYNEQFF
TRBV10-3	NA	TRBJ2-3	NA	TGTGCCATCAGTTACAGGGTGGGAGATACGCAGTATTTT	CAISYRVGDTQYF
TRBV29-1	NA	TRBJ2-1	NA	TGCAGCGTTGGGCAGGTCCTACCCCATGAGCAGTTCTTC	CSVGQVLPHEQFF
TRBV19	NA	TRBJ1-5	NA	TGTGCCAGTAGCAACATACCTTCGGACAGCTCCTATAGCAATCAGCCCCAGCATTTT	CASSNIPSDSSYSNQPQHF
TRBV4-1	few	TRBJ1-3	TRBD1	TGCGCCAGCAGCCACTACAGGACAGGGGCTGGAAACACCATATATTTT	CASSHYRTGAGNTIYF
TRBV19	NA	TRBJ1-2	TRBD1	TGTGCCAGTAGTAAGGCAGGGGGCTGGTTTGTTGGCTACACCTTC	CASSKAGGWFVGYTF
TRBV18	NA	TRBJ2-1	NA	TGTGCCAGCTCACCAGGGTACTCAGCAGGCTCCAATGAGCAGTTCTTC	CASSPGYSAGSNEQFF
TRBV5-1	once	TRBJ2-2	NA	TGCGCCAGCAGCCTGACAGGGAACACCGGGGAGCTGTTTTTT	CASSLTGNTGELFF
TRBV6-2/TRBV6-3	NA	TRBJ1-2	TRBD1	TGTGCCAGCAGTTACGTCGGCAGGGGGTTTGACTACACCTTC	CASSYVGRGFDYTF
TRBV6-1	NA	TRBJ2-7	NA	TGTGCCAGCAGTGAACTGTTGTACGAGCAGTACTTC	CASSELLYEQYF
TRBV27	NA	TRBJ2-2	NA	TGTGCCAGCAGTTCAGATGACGGAGAACGTCGGACCGGGGAGCTGTTTTTT	CASSSDDGERRTGELFF
TRBV2	NA	TRBJ1-1	NA	TGTGCCAGCAGCGAGTTTGGGGCCCAATCGGGGAACACTGAAGCTTTCTTT	CASSEFGAQSGNTEAFF
TRBV4-1	once	TRBJ2-3	NA	TGCGCCAGCAGCCAAGATGCGGAGCGGACCCTGAGCACAGATACGCAGTATTTT	CASSQDAERTLSTDTQYF
TRBV4-1	NA	TRBJ1-1	NA	TGCGCCAGCAGCCAAGGTTTGCTATCGATGGGGGGAACTGAAGCTTTCTTT	CASSQGLLSMGGTEAFF
TRBV27	NA	TRBJ1-1	NA	TGTGCCAGCAGTTTAAACATAGCGGGGGCGGACCTGAACACTGAAGCTTTCTTT	CASSLNIAGADLNTEAFF
TRBV5-1	NA	TRBJ2-2	NA	TGCGCCAGCACTCTAGGCTCTTCCGAGGAGCTGTTTTTT	CASTLGSSEELFF
TRBV11-2	NA	TRBJ2-7	NA	TGTGCCAGCAGCTTACAGATGTACGAGCAGTACTTC	CASSLQMYEQYF
TRBV19	NA	TRBJ1-1	NA	TGTGCCAGTAGTCCCTCTTCGCGGACTGAAGCTTTCTTT	CASSPSSRTEAFF
TRBV30	NA	TRBJ1-5	NA	TGTGCCTGGGACGACATCATCAATCAGCCCCAGCATTTT	CAWDDIINQPQHF
TRBV6-1	NA	TRBJ2-3	NA	TGTGCCAGCAGGTTAACTCGGGGGTCCGCAGATACGCAGTATTTT	CASRLTRGSADTQYF
TRBV6-5	NA	TRBJ2-7	NA	TGTGCCAGCAAAAGCGTGTCTAGCTCCTACGAGCAGTACTTC	CASKSVSSSYEQYF
TRBV7-3	NA	TRBJ2-3	NA	TGTGCCAGCAGCTTAAGTGGGCGGGCCGAGGGAGATACGCAGTATTTT	CASSLSGRAEGDTQYF
TRBV7-2	NA	TRBJ2-1	NA	TGTGCCAGCAGTCTCGTCCGCGATGAGCAGTTCTTC	CASSLVRDEQFF
TRBV5-6	NA	TRBJ1-1	NA	TGTGCCAGCAGTTCTGGACAGAACACTGAAGCTTTCTTT	CASSSGQNTEAFF
TRBV6-2/TRBV6-3	NA	TRBJ2-1	TRBD2	TGTGCCAGCAGTTACGGGGGGGGAATGCTCTACAATGAGCAGTTCTTC	CASSYGGGMLYNEQFF
TRBV30	NA	TRBJ1-2	NA	TGTGCCGTACCCGGGTTTAACTATGGCTACACCTTC	CAVPGFNYGYTF
TRBV30	NA	TRBJ2-1	TRBD1	TGTGCCTGGAATCGACAGGGGACCTCCTACAATGAGCAGTTCTTC	CAWNRQGTSYNEQFF
TRBV11-2	NA	TRBJ2-7	TRBD1	TGTGCCAGCAGCTTAGATTTGGACAGGGCGTTGACCTACGAGCAGTACTTC	CASSLDLDRALTYEQYF
TRBV18	NA	TRBJ1-1	TRBD1	TGTGCCAGCTCACTTCCCGGACAGGGCATGAACACTGAAGCTTTCTTT	CASSLPGQGMNTEAFF
TRBV30	NA	TRBJ1-1	NA	TGTGCCTGGAACCGACAGGCGTTCCCCACGAACACTGAAGCTTTCTTT	CAWNRQAFPTNTEAFF
TRBV7-9	NA	TRBJ2-3	TRBD2	TGTGCCAGCAGCTTACAGCTAGCGGCAGATACGCAGTATTTT	CASSLQLAADTQYF
TRBV6-5	NA	TRBJ1-1	NA	TGTGCCAGCAGTAAGGGAGACATGAACACTGAAGCTTTCTTT	CASSKGDMNTEAFF
TRBV19	NA	TRBJ1-5	NA	TGTGCCAGTAGGCCCGCGGGGGGCCACAATCAGCCCCAGCATTTT	CASRPAGGHNQPQHF
TRBV10-3	NA	TRBJ1-4	NA	TGTGCCACTGGTGAGGGACTAAATAATGAAAAACTGTTTTTT	CATGEGLNNEKLFF
TRBV29-1	NA	TRBJ2-3	NA	TGCAGCGCCCTCCTAGAGGGCCCAGATACGCAGTATTTT	CSALLEGPDTQYF
TRBV9	NA	TRBJ1-2	NA	TGTGCCAGCAGCCCAAGAGGGGCAGGGGCTAACTATGGCTACACCTTC	CASSPRGAGANYGYTF
TRBV18	NA	TRBJ1-2	TRBD1	TGTGCCAGCTCACCTACGGGGACAGGGGCGCAATCGGGTGGCTACACCTTC	CASSPTGTGAQSGGYTF
TRBV3-1/TRBV3-2	few	TRBJ2-7	TRBD2	TGTGCCAGCAGCCAAGCGGGAGGGCCCTACGAGCAGTACTTC	CASSQAGGPYEQYF
TRBV27	many	TRBJ2-3	NA	TGTGCCAGCAGTCCCTCCCCCGAGGGCTCTGGCACGCAGTATTTT	CASSPSPEGSGTQYF
TRBV10-1	NA	TRBJ2-2	NA	TGCGCCAGCAGCAAGACTAGCACCGGGGAGCTGTTTTTT	CASSKTSTGELFF
TRBV18	NA	TRBJ2-7	TRBD1	TGTGCCAGCTCAAAGGACAGGGGTTTCTACGAGCAGTACTTC	CASSKDRGFYEQYF
TRBV27	NA	TRBJ2-7	TRBD2	TGTGCCAGCAAGATTTACGGGGGGTCCCTTTCCTACGAGCAGTACTTC	CASKIYGGSLSYEQYF